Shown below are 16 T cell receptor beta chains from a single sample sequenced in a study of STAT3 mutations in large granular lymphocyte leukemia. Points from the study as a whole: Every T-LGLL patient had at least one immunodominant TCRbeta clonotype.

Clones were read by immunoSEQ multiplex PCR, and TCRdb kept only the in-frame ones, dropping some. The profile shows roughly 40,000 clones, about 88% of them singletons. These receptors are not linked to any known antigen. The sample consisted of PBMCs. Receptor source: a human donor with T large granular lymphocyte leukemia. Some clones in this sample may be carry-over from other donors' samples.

The CDR3 region has the DNA TGTGCCGTAACAGGGGGCCCCAATCAGCCCCAGCATTTT. It codes for CAVTGGPNQPQHF. V and J are TRBV28 and TRBJ1-5, with 9 bases identical to TRBD1. Germline trimming cut 11 bases from V and 3 bases from J; bases unmatched to any gene: 5. Germline lookup yields CDR1 MDHEN and CDR2 SYDVKM. CDR3 size: 13 residues.

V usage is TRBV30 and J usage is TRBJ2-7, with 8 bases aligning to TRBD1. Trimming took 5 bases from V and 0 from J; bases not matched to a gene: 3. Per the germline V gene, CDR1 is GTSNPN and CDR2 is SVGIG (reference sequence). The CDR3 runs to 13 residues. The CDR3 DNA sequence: TGTGCCTGGGGGACAGGTAACTCCTACGAGCAGTACTTC. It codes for CAWGTGNSYEQYF.

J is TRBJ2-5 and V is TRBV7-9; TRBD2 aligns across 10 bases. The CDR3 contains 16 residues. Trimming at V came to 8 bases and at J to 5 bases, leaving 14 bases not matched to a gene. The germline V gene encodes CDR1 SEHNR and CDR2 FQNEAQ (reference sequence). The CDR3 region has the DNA TGTGCCAGCGCCCCTGGGAGCGGGGGGGCCGGGGAGACCCAGTACTTC. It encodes CASAPGSGGAGETQYF.

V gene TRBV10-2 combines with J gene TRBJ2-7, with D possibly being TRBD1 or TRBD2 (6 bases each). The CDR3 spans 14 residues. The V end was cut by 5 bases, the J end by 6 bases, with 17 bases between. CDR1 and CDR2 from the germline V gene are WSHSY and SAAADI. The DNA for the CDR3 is TGCGCCAGCAGTTTGCAAGGGGGGTGGTCCGAGCAGTACTTC. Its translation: CASSLQGGWSEQYF.

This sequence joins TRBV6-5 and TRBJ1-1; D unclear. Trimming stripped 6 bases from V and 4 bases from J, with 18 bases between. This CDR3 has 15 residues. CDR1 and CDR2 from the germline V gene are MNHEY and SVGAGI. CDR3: CASRWTDSGVTEAFF. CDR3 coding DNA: TGTGCCAGCAGGTGGACGGATTCTGGGGTCACTGAAGCTTTCTTT.

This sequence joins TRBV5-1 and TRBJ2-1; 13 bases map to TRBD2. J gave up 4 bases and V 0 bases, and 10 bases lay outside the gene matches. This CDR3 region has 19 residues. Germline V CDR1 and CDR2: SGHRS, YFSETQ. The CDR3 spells CASSLGLAGGPQFYNEQFF. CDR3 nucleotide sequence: TGCGCCAGCAGCTTGGGACTAGCGGGGGGCCCCCAATTTTACAATGAGCAGTTCTTC.

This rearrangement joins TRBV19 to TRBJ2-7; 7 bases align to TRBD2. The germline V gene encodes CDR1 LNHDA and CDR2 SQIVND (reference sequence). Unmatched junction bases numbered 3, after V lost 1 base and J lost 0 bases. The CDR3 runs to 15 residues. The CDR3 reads CASSIVAGDSYEQYV. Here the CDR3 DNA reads TGTGCCAGTAGTATAGTGGCGGGGGACTCCTACGAGCAGTACGTC.

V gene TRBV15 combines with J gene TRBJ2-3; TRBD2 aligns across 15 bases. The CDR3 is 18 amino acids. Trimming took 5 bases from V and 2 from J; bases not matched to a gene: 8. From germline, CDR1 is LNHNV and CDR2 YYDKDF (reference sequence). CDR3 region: CATSGGLAGGLSTDTQYF. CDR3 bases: TGTGCCACCAGCGGGGGACTAGCGGGGGGCCTCTCCACAGATACGCAGTATTTT.

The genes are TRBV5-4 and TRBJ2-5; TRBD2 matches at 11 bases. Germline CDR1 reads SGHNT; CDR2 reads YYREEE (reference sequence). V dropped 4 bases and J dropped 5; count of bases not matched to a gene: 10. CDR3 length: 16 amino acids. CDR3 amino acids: CASSLHNRLAGETQYF. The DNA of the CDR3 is TGTGCCAGCAGCCTACACAACCGACTAGCGGGGGAGACCCAGTACTTC.

In DNA form, the CDR3 reads TGTGCCAGCAGTTACTCACCAGGCCGAGCTAACTATGGCTACACCTTC. Translating gives CASSYSPGRANYGYTF. The chain links TRBV6-5 to TRBJ1-2; D gene unclear. The CDR3 spans 16 residues. V was shortened by 0 bases and J by 0 bases, with 11 bases between the two germline ends. Germline V gene lookup returns CDR1 MNHEY and CDR2 SVGAGI.

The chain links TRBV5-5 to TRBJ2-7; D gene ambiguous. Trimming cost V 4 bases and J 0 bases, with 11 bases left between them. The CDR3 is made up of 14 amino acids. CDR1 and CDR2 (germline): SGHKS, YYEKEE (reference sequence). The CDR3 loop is CASSIGGLSYEQYV. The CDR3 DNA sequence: TGTGCCAGCAGCATAGGTGGTCTCTCCTACGAGCAGTACGTC.

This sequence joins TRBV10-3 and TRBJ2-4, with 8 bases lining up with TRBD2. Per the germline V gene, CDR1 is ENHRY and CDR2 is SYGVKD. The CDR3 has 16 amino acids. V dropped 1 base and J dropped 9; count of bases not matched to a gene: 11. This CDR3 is CAISELAAGAGIIQYF. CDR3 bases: TGTGCCATCAGTGAGTTAGCAGCGGGGGCCGGGATCATTCAGTACTTC.

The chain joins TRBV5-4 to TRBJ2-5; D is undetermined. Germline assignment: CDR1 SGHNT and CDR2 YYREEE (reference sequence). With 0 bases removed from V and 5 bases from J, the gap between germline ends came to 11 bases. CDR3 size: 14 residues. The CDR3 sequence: CASSLEVSLETQYF. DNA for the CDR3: TGTGCCAGCAGCTTGGAGGTTAGCCTGGAGACCCAGTACTTC.

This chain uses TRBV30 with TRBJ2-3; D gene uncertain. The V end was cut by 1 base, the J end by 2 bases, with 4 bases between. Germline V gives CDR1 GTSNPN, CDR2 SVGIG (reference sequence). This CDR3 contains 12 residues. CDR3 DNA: TGTGCCTGGAGTGAAAACACAGATACGCAGTATTTT. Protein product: CAWSENTDTQYF.

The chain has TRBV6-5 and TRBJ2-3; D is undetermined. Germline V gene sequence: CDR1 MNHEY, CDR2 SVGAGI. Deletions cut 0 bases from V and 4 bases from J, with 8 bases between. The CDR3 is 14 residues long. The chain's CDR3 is CASSYSNSPDTQYF. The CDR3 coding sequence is TGTGCCAGCAGTTACTCGAATTCCCCAGATACGCAGTATTTT.

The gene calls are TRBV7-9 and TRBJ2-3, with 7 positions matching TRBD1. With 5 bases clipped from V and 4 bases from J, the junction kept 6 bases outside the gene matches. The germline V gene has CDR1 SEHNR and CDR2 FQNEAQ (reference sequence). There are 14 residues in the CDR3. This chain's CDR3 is CASSADRAADTQYF. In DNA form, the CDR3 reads TGTGCCAGCAGCGCCGACAGGGCGGCAGATACGCAGTATTTT.